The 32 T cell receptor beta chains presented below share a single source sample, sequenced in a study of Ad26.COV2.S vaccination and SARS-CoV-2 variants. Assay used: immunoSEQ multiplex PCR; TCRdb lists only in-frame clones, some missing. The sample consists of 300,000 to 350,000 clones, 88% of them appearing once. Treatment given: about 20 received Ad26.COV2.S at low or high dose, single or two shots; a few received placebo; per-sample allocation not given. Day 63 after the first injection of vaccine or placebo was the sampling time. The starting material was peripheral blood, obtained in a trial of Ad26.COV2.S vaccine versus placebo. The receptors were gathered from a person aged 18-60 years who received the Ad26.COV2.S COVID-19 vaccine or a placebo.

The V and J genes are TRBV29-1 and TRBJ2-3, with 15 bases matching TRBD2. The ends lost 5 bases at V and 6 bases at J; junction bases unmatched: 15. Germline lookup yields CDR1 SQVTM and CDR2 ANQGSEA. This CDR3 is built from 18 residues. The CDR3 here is CSVRTGLAGGSFLDTQYF. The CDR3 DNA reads TGCAGCGTTCGGACAGGACTAGCGGGAGGGTCCTTTTTGGATACGCAGTATTTT.

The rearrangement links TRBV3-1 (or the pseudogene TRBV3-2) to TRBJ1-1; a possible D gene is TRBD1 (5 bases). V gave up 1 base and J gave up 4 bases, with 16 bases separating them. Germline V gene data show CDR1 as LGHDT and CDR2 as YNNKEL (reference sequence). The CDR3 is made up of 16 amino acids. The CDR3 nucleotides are TGTGCCAGCAGCCAAGGAGTGGGGGGAGGCACCACTGAAGCTTTCTTT. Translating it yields CASSQGVGGGTTEAFF.

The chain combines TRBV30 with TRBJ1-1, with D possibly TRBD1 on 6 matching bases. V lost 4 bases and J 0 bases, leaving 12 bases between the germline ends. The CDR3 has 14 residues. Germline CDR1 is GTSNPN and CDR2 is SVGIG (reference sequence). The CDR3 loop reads CAWKRQAVNTEAFF. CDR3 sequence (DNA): TGTGCCTGGAAAAGACAGGCAGTGAACACTGAAGCTTTCTTT. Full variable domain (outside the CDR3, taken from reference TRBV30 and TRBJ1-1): SQTIHQWPATLVQPVGSPLSLECTVEGTSNPNLYWYRQAAGRGLQLLFYSVGIGQISSEVPQNLSASRPQDRQFILSSKKLLLSDSGFYLCAWKRQAVNTEAFFGQGTRLTVV.

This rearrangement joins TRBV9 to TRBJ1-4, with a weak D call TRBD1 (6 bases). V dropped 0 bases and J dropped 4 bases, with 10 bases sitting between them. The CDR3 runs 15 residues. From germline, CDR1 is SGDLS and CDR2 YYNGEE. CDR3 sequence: CASSVGQALNEKLFF. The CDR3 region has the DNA TGTGCCAGCAGCGTAGGACAGGCACTTAATGAAAAACTGTTTTTT.

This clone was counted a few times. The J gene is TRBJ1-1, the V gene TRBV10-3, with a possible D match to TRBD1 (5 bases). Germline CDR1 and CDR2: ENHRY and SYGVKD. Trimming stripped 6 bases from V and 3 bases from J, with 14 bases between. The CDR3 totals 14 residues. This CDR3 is CAISGIWGDTEAFF. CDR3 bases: TGTGCCATCAGCGGTATTTGGGGGGACACTGAAGCTTTCTTT.

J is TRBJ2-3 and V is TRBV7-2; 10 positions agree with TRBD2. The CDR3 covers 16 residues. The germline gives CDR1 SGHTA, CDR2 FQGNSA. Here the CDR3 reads CASGRGMIASTDTQYF. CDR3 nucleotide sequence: TGTGCAAGCGGGAGGGGGATGATAGCTAGCACAGATACGCAGTATTTT.

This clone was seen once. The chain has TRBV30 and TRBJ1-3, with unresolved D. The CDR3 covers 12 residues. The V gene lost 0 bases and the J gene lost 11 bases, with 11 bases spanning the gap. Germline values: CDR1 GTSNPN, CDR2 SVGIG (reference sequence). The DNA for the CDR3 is TGTGCCTGGAGTGTACGAAGCCCACCCATATATTTT. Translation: CAWSVRSPPIYF.

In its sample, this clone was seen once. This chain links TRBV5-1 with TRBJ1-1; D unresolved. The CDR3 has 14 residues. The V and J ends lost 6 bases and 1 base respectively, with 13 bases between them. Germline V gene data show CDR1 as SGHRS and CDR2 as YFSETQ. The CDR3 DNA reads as TGCGCCAGCACAGAAATACTTTCGAACACTGAAGCTTTCTTT. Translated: CASTEILSNTEAFF.

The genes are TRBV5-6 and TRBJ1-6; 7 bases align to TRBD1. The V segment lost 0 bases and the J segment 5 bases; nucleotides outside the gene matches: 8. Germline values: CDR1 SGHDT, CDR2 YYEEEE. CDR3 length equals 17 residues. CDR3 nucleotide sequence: TGTGCCAGCAGCTTGGGGCCGCCGGGACAGCATAATTCACCCCTCCACTTT. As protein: CASSLGPPGQHNSPLHF.

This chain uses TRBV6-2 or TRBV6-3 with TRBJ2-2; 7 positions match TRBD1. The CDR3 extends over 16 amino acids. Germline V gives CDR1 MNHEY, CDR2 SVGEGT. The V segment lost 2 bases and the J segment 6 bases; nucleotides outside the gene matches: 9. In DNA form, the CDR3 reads TGTGCCAGCAGTTACAGGGGGCGCCCCCTCGCCGGGGAGCTGTTTTTT. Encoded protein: CASSYRGRPLAGELFF.

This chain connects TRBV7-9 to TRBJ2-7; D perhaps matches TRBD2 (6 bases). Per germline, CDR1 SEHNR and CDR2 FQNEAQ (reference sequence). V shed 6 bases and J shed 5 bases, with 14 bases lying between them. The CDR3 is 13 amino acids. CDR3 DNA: TGTGCCAGCAGGAGCGGGCCTCGACACGAGCAGTACTTC. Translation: CASRSGPRHEQYF. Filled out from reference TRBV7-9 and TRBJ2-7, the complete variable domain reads DTGVSQNPRHKITKRGQNVTFRCDPISEHNRLYWYRQTLGQGPEFLTYFQNEAQLEKSRLLSDRFSAERPKGSFSTLEIQRTEQGDSAMYLCASRSGPRHEQYFGPGTRLTVT.

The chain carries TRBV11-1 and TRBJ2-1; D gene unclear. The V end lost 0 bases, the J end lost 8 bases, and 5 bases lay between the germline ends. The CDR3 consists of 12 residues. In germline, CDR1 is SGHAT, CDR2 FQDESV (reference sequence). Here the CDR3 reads CASSLANYEQFF. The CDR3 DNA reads TGTGCCAGCAGCTTAGCGAATTATGAGCAGTTCTTC.

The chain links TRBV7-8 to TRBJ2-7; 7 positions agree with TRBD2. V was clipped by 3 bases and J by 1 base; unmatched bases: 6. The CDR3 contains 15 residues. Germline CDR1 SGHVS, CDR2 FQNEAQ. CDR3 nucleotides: TGTGCCAGCAGCTTCGGAGCGGGGAAGTCCTACGAGCAGTACTTC. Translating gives CASSFGAGKSYEQYF.

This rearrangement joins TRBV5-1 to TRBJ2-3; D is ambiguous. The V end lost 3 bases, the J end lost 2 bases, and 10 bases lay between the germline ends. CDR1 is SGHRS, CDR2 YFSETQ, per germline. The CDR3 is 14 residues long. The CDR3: CASSSDRYTDTQYF. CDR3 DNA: TGCGCCAGCAGCTCGGACCGATACACAGATACGCAGTATTTT.

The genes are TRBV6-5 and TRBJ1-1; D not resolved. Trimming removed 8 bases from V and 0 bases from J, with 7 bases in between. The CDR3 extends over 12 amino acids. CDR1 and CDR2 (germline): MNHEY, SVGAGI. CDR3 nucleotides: TGTGCCAGCGGCAGCCTGAACACTGAAGCTTTCTTT. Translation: CASGSLNTEAFF.

This chain's CDR3 is CASIPSVGQPQHF. The CDR3 region has the DNA TGTGCCAGCATCCCGAGTGTAGGTCAGCCCCAGCATTTT. The rearrangement links TRBV28 to TRBJ1-5; D unresolved. The germline V gene encodes CDR1 MDHEN and CDR2 SYDVKM. The V end was cut by 7 bases, the J end by 6 bases, with 13 bases between. The CDR3 has 13 amino acids.

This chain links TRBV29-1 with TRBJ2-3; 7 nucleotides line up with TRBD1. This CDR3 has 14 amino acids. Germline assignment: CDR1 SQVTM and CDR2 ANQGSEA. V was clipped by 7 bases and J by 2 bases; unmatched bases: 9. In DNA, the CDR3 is TGCAGCGCACAGGGGCGGGCCCTCACAGATACGCAGTATTTT. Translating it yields CSAQGRALTDTQYF.

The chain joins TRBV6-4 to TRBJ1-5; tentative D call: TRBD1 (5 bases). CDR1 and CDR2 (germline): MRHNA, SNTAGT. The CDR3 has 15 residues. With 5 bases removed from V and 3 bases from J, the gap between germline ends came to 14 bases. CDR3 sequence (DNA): TGTGCCAGCAGTTGGACCGACAGTTACAATCAGCCCCAGCATTTT. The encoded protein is CASSWTDSYNQPQHF.

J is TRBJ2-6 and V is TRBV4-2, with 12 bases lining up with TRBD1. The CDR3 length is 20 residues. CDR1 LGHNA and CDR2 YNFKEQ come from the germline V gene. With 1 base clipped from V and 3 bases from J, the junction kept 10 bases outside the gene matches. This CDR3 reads CASSQAFSGTGGGGANVLTF. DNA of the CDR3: TGTGCCAGCAGCCAAGCTTTCTCCGGGACAGGGGGCGGTGGGGCCAACGTCCTGACTTTC.

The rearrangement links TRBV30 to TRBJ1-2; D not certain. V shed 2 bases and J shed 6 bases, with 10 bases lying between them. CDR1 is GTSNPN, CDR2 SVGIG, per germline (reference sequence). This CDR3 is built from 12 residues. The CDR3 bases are TGTGCCTGGAGTAGGGCTGAGGATGGCTACACCTTC. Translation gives CAWSRAEDGYTF.

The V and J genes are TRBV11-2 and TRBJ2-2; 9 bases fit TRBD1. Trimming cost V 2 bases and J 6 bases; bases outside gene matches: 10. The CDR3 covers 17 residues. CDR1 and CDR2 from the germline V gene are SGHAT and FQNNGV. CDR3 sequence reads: CASSLYTGGSFSGELFF. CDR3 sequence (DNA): TGTGCCAGCAGCTTATATACAGGGGGCTCTTTCTCCGGGGAGCTGTTTTTT.

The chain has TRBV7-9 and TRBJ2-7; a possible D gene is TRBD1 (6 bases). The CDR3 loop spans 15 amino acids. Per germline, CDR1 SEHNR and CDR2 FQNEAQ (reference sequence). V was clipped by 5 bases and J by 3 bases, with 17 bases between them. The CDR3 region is CASSTKTGFFYEQYF. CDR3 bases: TGTGCCAGCAGCACTAAAACAGGGTTCTTCTACGAGCAGTACTTC.

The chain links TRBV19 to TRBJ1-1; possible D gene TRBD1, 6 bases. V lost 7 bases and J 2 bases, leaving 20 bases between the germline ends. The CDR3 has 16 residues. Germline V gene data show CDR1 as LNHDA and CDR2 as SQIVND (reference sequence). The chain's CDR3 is CASNARGTMFNTEAFF. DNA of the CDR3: TGTGCCAGTAACGCACGGGGGACAATGTTTAACACTGAAGCTTTCTTT.

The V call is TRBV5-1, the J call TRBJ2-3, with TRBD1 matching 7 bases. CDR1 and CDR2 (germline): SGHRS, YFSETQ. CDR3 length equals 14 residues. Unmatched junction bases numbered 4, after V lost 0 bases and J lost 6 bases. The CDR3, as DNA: TGCGCCAGCAGCTTGGATAGGGGGCTTGATACGCAGTATTTT. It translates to CASSLDRGLDTQYF. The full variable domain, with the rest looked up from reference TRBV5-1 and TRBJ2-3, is KAGVTQTPRYLIKTRGQQVTLSCSPISGHRSVSWYQQTPGQGLQFLFEYFSETQRNKGNFPGRFSGRQFSNSRSEMNVSTLELGDSALYLCASSLDRGLDTQYFGPGTRLTVL.

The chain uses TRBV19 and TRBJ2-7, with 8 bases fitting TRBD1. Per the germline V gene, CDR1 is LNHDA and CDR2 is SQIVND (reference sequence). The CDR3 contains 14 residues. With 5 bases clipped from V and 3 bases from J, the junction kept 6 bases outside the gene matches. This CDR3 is CASSSGQAGYEQYF. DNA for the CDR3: TGTGCCAGTAGTTCGGGACAGGCGGGCTACGAGCAGTACTTC.

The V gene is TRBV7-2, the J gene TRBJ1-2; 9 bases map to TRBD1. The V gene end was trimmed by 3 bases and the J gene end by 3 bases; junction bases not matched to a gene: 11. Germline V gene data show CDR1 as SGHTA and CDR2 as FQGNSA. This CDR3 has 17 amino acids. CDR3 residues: CASSLGKAGQGHYGYTF. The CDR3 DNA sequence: TGTGCCAGCAGCTTGGGGAAGGCGGGACAGGGCCACTATGGCTACACCTTC.

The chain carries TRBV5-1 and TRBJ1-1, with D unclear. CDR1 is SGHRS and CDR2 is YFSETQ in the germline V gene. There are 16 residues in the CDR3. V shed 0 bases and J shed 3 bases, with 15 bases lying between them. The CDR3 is CASSLGALGSYTEAFF. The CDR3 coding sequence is TGCGCCAGCAGCTTGGGCGCGTTGGGATCTTACACTGAAGCTTTCTTT.

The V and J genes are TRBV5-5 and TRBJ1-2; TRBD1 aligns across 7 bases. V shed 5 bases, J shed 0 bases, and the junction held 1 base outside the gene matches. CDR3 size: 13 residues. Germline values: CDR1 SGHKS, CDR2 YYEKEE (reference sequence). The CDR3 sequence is CASRGQPNYGYTF. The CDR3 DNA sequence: TGTGCCAGCAGGGGACAGCCTAACTATGGCTACACCTTC.

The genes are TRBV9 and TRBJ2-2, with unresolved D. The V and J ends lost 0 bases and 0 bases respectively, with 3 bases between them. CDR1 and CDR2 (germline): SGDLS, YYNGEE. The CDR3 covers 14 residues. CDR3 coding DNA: TGTGCCAGCAGCGTAGTTGCGAACACCGGGGAGCTGTTTTTT. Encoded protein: CASSVVANTGELFF.

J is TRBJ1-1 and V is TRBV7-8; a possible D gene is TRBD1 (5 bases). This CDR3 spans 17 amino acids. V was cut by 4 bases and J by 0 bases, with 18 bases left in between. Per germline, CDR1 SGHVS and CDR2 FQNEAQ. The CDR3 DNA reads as TGTGCCAGCAGCTATTCTGTATCAGGGCGCCTGAACACTGAAGCTTTCTTT. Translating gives CASSYSVSGRLNTEAFF.

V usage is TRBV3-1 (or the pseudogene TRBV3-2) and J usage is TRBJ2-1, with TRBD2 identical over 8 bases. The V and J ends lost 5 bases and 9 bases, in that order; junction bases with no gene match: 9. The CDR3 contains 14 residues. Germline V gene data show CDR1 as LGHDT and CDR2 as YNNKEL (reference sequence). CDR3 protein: CASSFITSGGEQFF. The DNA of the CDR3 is TGTGCCAGCAGCTTTATTACTAGCGGCGGTGAGCAGTTCTTC.

CDR3 nucleotides: TGTGCCTTTACAGGGGGGCTTGGGAATGAGCAGTTCTTC. This encodes CAFTGGLGNEQFF. This rearrangement joins TRBV30 to TRBJ2-1; 8 nucleotides line up with TRBD1. V shed 7 bases and J 7 bases; nucleotides not matched to a gene: 9. The CDR3 totals 13 residues. Germline V lookup: CDR1 GTSNPN, CDR2 SVGIG (reference sequence).